Listed below are T cell receptor beta chains from one sample, sequenced in a study of identical twins. TCRdb reprocessed the 5' RACE reads via MiXCR and lists one record per CDR3 protein. The repertoire holds under 900,000 distinct CDR3 sequences, with over 9% as singletons. This sample also belongs to another study, concerning yellow fever vaccine responses in identical twins.

Input material: PBMCs. The receptors shown here come from a woman in her late teens or twenties in good health. The conserved cysteine and the conserved F or W are not part of the CDR3 here. The D gene is left open where the match is weak. For some rows the clone size is stated as once, few or many, or as a class when expanded; others skip it.

few TRBJ2-3 TRBV11-2 TRBD1 ASSLGTGALVTDTQY
. TRBJ2-1 TRBV3-1 . ASSQGGTFLF
few TRBJ2-5 TRBV7-9 TRBD2 ASRSGLAETYQETQY
many TRBJ2-3 TRBV9 TRBD2 ASSVDGRVGDTQY
many TRBJ2-2 TRBV29-1 TRBD2 SVSIAGSTGELF
few TRBJ1-2 TRBV12-3/TRBV12-4 . ASSLVGGKYGYT
few TRBJ2-1 TRBV7-6 . ASSKDNNEQF
few TRBJ1-5 TRBV3-1 TRBD1 ASSEAGTGGGQPQH
. TRBJ2-6 TRBV19 . ASSTDTSGANVLT
few TRBJ1-5 TRBV6-5 . ASSYRQHYQPQH
few TRBJ2-1 TRBV5-1 . ASRQDRTEQF
many TRBJ1-5 TRBV27 . ASRDGSNQPQH
many TRBJ1-2 TRBV12-3/TRBV12-4 TRBD1 ASSGQGPSYGYT
. TRBJ1-2 TRBV20-1 TRBD1 SARSPSGTANYGYT
. TRBJ1-1 TRBV12-3/TRBV12-4 . ASSLHRPTGRTEAF
many TRBJ2-3 TRBV10-3 . AIRAAERRTDTQY
. TRBJ2-5 TRBV24-1 . ATSDLRQPETQY
. TRBJ1-4 TRBV12-3/TRBV12-4 . ASSLGGSRATNEKLF
. TRBJ2-5 TRBV5-1 TRBD2 ASSSPEVAGGRETQY
few TRBJ2-1 TRBV5-6 TRBD1 ASSQPSRDRGYNEQF
few TRBJ2-1 TRBV10-3 TRBD2 AISTSGGVYNEQF
. TRBJ2-7 TRBV12-3/TRBV12-4 TRBD2 ASTWGLAGEYEQY
. TRBJ1-5 TRBV20-1 . SAVRRGPQH
. TRBJ1-4 TRBV5-1 . ASSLEWGANEKLF
many TRBJ2-5 TRBV6-1 . ASSPDTFQETQY
few TRBJ1-2 TRBV25-1 TRBD1 ASSEYDRGQGGYT
many TRBJ2-7 TRBV3-1 TRBD2 ASSPRTSGRRYEQY
many TRBJ1-1 TRBV16 TRBD1 ASSTDRDTEAF
many TRBJ2-5 TRBV7-9 TRBD2 ASSSPSGGETQY
few TRBJ2-2 TRBV4-1 . ASSQQDWSGELF
few TRBJ2-7 TRBV7-9 . ASSPVGGGYEQY
many TRBJ2-4 TRBV11-2 . ASSLLLRGSIAKNIQY
. TRBJ2-4 TRBV5-1 TRBD1 ASSPDRIGINIQY
. TRBJ2-2 TRBV12-3/TRBV12-4 TRBD2 ASRPGLAGPGELF
few TRBJ2-3 TRBV6-5 . ASSSGSNTQY
few TRBJ1-6 TRBV6-5 . ASSYSSGGIGSPLH
. TRBJ2-1 TRBV5-1 TRBD2 ASSLGGTSGTSEQF
. TRBJ1-1 TRBV2 . ASSYTRGGTEAF
few TRBJ2-1 TRBV29-1 . SVEDLLERTPYNEQF
few TRBJ2-5 TRBV10-3 TRBD1 AISEGQGKTQY
many TRBJ2-7 TRBV28 TRBD2 ASSLPKAGVGPYEQY
few TRBJ2-2 TRBV12-3/TRBV12-4 . ASSPLGGPSNTGELF
few TRBJ2-2 TRBV19 TRBD2 ASSILVAGTGELF
. TRBJ2-5 TRBV4-1 . ASSRLYQIRREETQY
few TRBJ2-3 TRBV12-5 TRBD2 ASGSGLAGTADTQY
. TRBJ2-1 TRBV20-1 TRBD2 SATRGLAGPYNEQF
few TRBJ1-2 TRBV4-1 . ASSQEGGTNYGYT
many TRBJ2-1 TRBV6-1 TRBD2 ASSPLLAGPRGEQF
many TRBJ2-2 TRBV5-1 TRBD1 ASSLVGTAGTGELF
. TRBJ2-3 TRBV10-1 . ASSEEGRATDTQY
few TRBJ2-3 TRBV7-6 TRBD1 ASSSLGQGASTDTQY
few TRBJ2-1 TRBV24-1 TRBD1 ATSDAPGTGFNEQF
. TRBJ2-5 TRBV12-3/TRBV12-4 . ASSRLAFGETQY
many TRBJ2-1 TRBV3-1 . ASSQSRTDPRRI
many TRBJ2-1 TRBV2 TRBD2 ASSEGASGLSYNEQF
few TRBJ1-5 TRBV5-5 . ASSPGISNQPQH
few TRBJ2-7 TRBV7-8 TRBD2 ASTRLAGVWEQY
few TRBJ1-1 TRBV20-1 . SAPRGVWGMNTEAF
many TRBJ2-1 TRBV29-1 TRBD2 SAIGLLAVHNEQF
. TRBJ2-1 TRBV4-1 . ASSHRVYNEQF